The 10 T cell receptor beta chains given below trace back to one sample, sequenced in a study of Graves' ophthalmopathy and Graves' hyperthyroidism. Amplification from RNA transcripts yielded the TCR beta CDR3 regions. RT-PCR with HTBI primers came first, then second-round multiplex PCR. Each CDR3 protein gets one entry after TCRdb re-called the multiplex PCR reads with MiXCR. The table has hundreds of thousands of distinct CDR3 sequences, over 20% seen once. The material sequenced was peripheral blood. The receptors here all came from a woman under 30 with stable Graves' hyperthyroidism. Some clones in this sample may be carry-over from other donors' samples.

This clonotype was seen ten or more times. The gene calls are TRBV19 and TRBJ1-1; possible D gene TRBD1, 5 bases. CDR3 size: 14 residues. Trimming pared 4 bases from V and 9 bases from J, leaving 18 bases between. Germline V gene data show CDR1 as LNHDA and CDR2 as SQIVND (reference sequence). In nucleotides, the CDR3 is TGTGCCAGTAGTACCGAAAAGCCGGTGGACAAAGCTTTCTTT. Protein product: CASSTEKPVDKAFF.

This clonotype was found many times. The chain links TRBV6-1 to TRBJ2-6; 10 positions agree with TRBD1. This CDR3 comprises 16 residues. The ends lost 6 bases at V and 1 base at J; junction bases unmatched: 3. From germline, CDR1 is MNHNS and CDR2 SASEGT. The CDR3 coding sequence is TGTGCCAGCAGGGACAGGGGGAATTCTGGGGCCAACGTCCTGACTTTC. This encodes CASRDRGNSGANVLTF.

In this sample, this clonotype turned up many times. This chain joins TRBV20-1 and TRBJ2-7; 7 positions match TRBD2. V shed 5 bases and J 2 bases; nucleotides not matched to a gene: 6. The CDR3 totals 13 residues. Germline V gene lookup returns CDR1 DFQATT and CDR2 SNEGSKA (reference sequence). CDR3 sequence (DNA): TGCAGTGCTTCTGAGGGACTAACCTACGAGCAGTACTTC. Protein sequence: CSASEGLTYEQYF.

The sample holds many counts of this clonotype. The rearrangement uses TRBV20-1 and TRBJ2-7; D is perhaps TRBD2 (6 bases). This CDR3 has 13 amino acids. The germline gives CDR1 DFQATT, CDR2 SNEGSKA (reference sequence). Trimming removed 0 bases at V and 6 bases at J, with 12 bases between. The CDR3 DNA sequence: TGCAGTGCTAGAGAAATCCCGGAGGGCGAGCAGTACTTC. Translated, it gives CSAREIPEGEQYF.

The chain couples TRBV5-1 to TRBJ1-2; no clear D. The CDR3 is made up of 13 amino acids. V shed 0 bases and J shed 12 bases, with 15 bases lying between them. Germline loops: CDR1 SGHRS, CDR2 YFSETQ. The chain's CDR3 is CASSLGPGGGHTF. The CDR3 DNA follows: TGCGCCAGCAGCTTGGGTCCGGGAGGCGGCCACACCTTC. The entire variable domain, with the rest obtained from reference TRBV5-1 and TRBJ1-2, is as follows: KAGVTQTPRYLIKTRGQQVTLSCSPISGHRSVSWYQQTPGQGLQFLFEYFSETQRNKGNFPGRFSGRQFSNSRSEMNVSTLELGDSALYLCASSLGPGGGHTFGSGTRLTVV.

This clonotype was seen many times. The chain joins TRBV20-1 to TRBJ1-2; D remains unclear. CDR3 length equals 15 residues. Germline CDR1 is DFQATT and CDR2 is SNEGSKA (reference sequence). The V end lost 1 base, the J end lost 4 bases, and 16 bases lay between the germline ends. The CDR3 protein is CSARVTLIVGYGYTF. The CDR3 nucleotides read TGCAGTGCTAGAGTGACGCTGATTGTTGGCTATGGCTACACCTTC.

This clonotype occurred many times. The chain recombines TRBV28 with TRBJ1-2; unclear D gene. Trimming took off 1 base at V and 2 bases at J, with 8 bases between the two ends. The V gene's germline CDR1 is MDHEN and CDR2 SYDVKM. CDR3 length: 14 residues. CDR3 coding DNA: TGTGCCAGCAGTTTATTCGGCGGGAACTATGGCTACACCTTC. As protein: CASSLFGGNYGYTF.

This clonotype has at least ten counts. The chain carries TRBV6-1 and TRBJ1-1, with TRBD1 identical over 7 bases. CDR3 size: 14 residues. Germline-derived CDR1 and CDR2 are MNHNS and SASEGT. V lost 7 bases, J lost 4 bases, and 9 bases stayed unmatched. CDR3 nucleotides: TGTGCCAGCACCGTGACAGGGATGATCACTGAAGCTTTCTTT. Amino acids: CASTVTGMITEAFF.

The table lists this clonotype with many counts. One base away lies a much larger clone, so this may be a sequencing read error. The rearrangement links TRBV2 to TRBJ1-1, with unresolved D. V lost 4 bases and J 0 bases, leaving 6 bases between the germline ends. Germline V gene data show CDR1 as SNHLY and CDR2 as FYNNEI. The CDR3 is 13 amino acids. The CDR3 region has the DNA TGTGCCAGCAGTGTCCAGATGAACACTGAAGCTTTCTTT. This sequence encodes CASSVQMNTEAFF.

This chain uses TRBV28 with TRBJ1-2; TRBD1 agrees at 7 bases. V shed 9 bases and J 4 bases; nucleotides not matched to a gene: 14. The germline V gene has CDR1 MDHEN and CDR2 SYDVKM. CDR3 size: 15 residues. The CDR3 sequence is CASRADRLSFYGYTF. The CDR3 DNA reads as TGTGCCAGTAGAGCGGACAGGCTTTCTTTCTATGGCTACACCTTC.